This T cell receptor (beta chain) was identified during a study of shared clonotypes between healthy human individuals. Looking at the study overall: Per donor, three plates held CD4 naive cells, three held CD4 memory, two held CD8 naive and one held CD8 memory. Points from the study as a whole: A reduction in generation probabilities was seen for non-shared clonotypes relative to those shared by all four donors.

The data were produced by immunoSEQ multiplex PCR, yet TCRdb's version contains in-frame clones alone and is incomplete. Counted here are some 1,100,000 clones, 75% to 85% occurring once; the ten biggest clones make up more than 0.45%. The V end was cut by 8 bases, the J end by 4 bases, with 14 bases between. The V gene's germline CDR1 is MDHEN and CDR2 SYDVKM. CDR3 length equals 13 residues. A remark on this clone: Its antigen is undetermined.

The sample was memory CD4+ T cells from PBMCs. The sample's subset: CD45RA-negative fraction. The chain combines TRBV28 with TRBJ1-1; possibly TRBD1 for D (5 bases). This TCR came from a man aged 18 to 35 in good health. Some clones in this sample may be carry-over from other donors' samples. DNA for the CDR3: TGTGCCAGCTCAACTGCAGGGAGCACTGAAGCTTTCTTT. Its protein is CASSTAGSTEAFF.